Each of the 16 T cell receptor beta chains below was sequenced from the same sample in a study of multiple sclerosis patients with progressive multifocal leukoencephalopathy. As for time point: time of PML onset. Only in-frame clones appear in the TCRdb table, and some are missing; sequencing was by immunoSEQ multiplex PCR. The sample carries 25,000 to 35,000 clones, approximately 84% recorded once. The sample here was PBMCs, taken from a patient treated with natalizumab. The receptors here all came from a human donor with progressive multifocal leukoencephalopathy.

V usage is TRBV21-1 and J usage is TRBJ2-7; the table gives TRBD2 as D, unverified against the DNA. TRBV21-1 is described as a pseudogene. The CDR3 spans 18 residues. This chain's CDR3 is CASSSWDRGTSGTHEQYF. The CDR3 coding sequence is TGTGCCAGCAGCAGCTGGGACAGAGGGACTAGCGGGACCCACGAGCAGTACTTC.

The genes are TRBV11-2 and TRBJ1-4; 9 nucleotides align to TRBD1. From germline, CDR1 is SGHAT and CDR2 FQNNGV. V shed 5 bases and J 1 base; nucleotides not matched to a gene: 8. The CDR3 contains 17 residues. CDR3 nucleotides: TGTGCCAGCAGCAATCACAGGGGGCGCGGAACTAATGAAAAACTGTTTTTT. Its protein product is CASSNHRGRGTNEKLFF.

This rearrangement joins TRBV7-9 to TRBJ2-2; D perhaps matches TRBD1 (5 bases). CDR3 length: 16 residues. V dropped 8 bases and J dropped 2 bases, with 18 bases sitting between them. The V gene's germline CDR1 is SEHNR and CDR2 FQNEAQ (reference sequence). CDR3 sequence: CASHPPDTANTGELFF. The CDR3 nucleotides read TGTGCCAGCCACCCCCCGGACACTGCCAACACCGGGGAGCTGTTTTTT.

The V and J genes are TRBV5-1 and TRBJ2-2; the D call may be TRBD1 or TRBD2 (5 bases each). V was cut by 1 base and J by 1 base, with 11 bases left in between. There are 16 residues in the CDR3. The germline gives CDR1 SGHRS, CDR2 YFSETQ. In DNA, the CDR3 is TGCGCCAGCAGCTTGTTGGGGGAACGGAACACCGGGGAGCTGTTTTTT. Translated, it gives CASSLLGERNTGELFF.

The genes are TRBV7-2 and TRBJ1-1, with 7 bases that match TRBD1. Germline V lookup: CDR1 SGHTA, CDR2 FQGNSA. The CDR3 length is 14 residues. V shed 3 bases, J shed 3 bases, and the junction held 4 bases outside the gene matches. The CDR3 protein is CASSLEQGYTEAFF. As DNA, the CDR3 is TGTGCCAGCAGCTTGGAACAGGGGTACACTGAAGCTTTCTTT.

The V call is TRBV28, the J call TRBJ2-1; perhaps TRBD2 as D (5 bases). CDR1 MDHEN and CDR2 SYDVKM come from the germline V gene. The CDR3 is 13 amino acids. V was pared by 10 bases and J by 2 bases, with 12 bases between. The CDR3 nucleotides are TGTGCCACGTATGAGGGTACCTACAATGAGCAGTTCTTC. Residues: CATYEGTYNEQFF.

The V call is TRBV27, the J call TRBJ1-2, with D perhaps TRBD1 (6 bases). CDR1 MNHEY and CDR2 SMNVEV come from the germline V gene (reference sequence). V was pared by 5 bases and J by 4 bases, with 23 bases between. This CDR3 comprises 17 residues. This chain's CDR3 is CASSPRGGPGGGYGYTF. The CDR3 DNA reads as TGTGCCAGCAGTCCCCGTGGCGGTCCGGGAGGGGGCTATGGCTACACCTTC.

The genes are TRBV6-1 and TRBJ1-5, with D perhaps matching TRBD1 (6 bases). CDR1 is MNHNS, CDR2 SASEGT, per germline. V lost 6 bases and J 4 bases, leaving 16 bases between the germline ends. The CDR3 totals 15 residues. CDR3 loop: CASSTTGTKNQPQHF. The CDR3 nucleotides read TGTGCCAGCAGCACTACAGGGACGAAGAATCAGCCCCAGCATTTT.

The chain is built from TRBV19 and TRBJ2-1; possibly TRBD1 or TRBD2 for D (6 bases each). V lost 5 bases and J lost 1, with 18 bases in between. The CDR3 is made up of 17 amino acids. Germline V gene data show CDR1 as LNHDA and CDR2 as SQIVND (reference sequence). The CDR3 nucleotides are TGTGCCAGTAGTCGCACCGGGGGCAGCCTTTCCTACAATGAGCAGTTCTTC. This translates into CASSRTGGSLSYNEQFF.

V is TRBV18 and J is TRBJ2-7; the match to TRBD1 covers 7 bases. V lost 2 bases and J lost 4; bases outside the gene matches: 8. The CDR3 contains 15 residues. From germline, CDR1 is KGHSH and CDR2 LQKENI. DNA of the CDR3: TGTGCCAGCTCACCAGGGGACAGTCGAGGGTACGAGCAGTACTTC. It codes for CASSPGDSRGYEQYF.

The chain joins TRBV7-2 to TRBJ1-2, with D possibly TRBD1 on 6 matching bases. This CDR3 contains 15 residues. Germline CDR1 is SGHTA and CDR2 is FQGNSA. Trimming removed 1 base at V and 8 bases at J, with 17 bases between. CDR3 residues: CASSLESTGSKGYTF. CDR3 sequence (DNA): TGTGCCAGCAGCTTAGAGAGCACAGGGAGTAAGGGCTACACCTTC.

The V and J genes are TRBV5-1 and TRBJ1-6, with D perhaps matching TRBD1 (5 bases). Trimming pared 0 bases from V and 5 bases from J, leaving 6 bases between. Germline V lookup: CDR1 SGHRS, CDR2 YFSETQ. The CDR3 extends over 14 amino acids. CDR3 DNA: TGCGCCAGCAGCTTGGCCAGGGATAATTCACCCCTCCACTTT. Translated, it gives CASSLARDNSPLHF. The complete variable domain, with remaining parts taken from reference TRBV5-1 and TRBJ1-6, reads KAGVTQTPRYLIKTRGQQVTLSCSPISGHRSVSWYQQTPGQGLQFLFEYFSETQRNKGNFPGRFSGRQFSNSRSEMNVSTLELGDSALYLCASSLARDNSPLHFGNGTRLTVT.

This chain connects TRBV15 to TRBJ1-4, with D possibly matching TRBD1 (5 bases). The length of the CDR3 is 15 residues. Germline values: CDR1 LNHNV, CDR2 YYDKDF (reference sequence). Trimming stripped 2 bases from V and 7 bases from J, with 14 bases between. Written as DNA, the CDR3 is TGTGCCACCAGCAGACCTGCGGACAAAAGTGAAAAACTGTTTTTT. Its translation is CATSRPADKSEKLFF.

V is TRBV7-2 and J is TRBJ2-3, with TRBD2 identical over 11 bases. This CDR3 spans 16 amino acids. Per germline, CDR1 SGHTA and CDR2 FQGNSA. V lost 5 bases to trimming and J lost 4 bases; unmatched junction nucleotides: 8. DNA of the CDR3: TGTGCCAGCAGCCCTTTAGCGGGAGGGTCCGCAGATACGCAGTATTTT. Its protein product is CASSPLAGGSADTQYF. Supplemented by reference TRBV7-2 and TRBJ2-3, the full variable domain reads GAGVSQSPSNKVTEKGKDVELRCDPISGHTALYWYRQSLGQGLEFLIYFQGNSAPDKSGLPSDRFSAERTGGSVSTLTIQRTQQEDSAVYLCASSPLAGGSADTQYFGPGTRLTVL.

This rearrangement joins TRBV6-5 to TRBJ2-7; D call uncertain. V shed 0 bases and J shed 5 bases, with 8 bases lying between them. The CDR3 has 13 residues. Germline lookup yields CDR1 MNHEY and CDR2 SVGAGI. The CDR3 spells CASSYSVANEQYF. CDR3 nucleotide sequence: TGTGCCAGCAGTTACTCCGTAGCAAACGAGCAGTACTTC.

This sequence joins TRBV4-3 and TRBJ2-2; tentatively, D is TRBD2 (6 bases). The CDR3 totals 13 residues. Trimming shortened V by 1 base and J by 6 bases, and 6 bases separated the two germline ends. Germline CDR1 LGHNA, CDR2 YSLEER. The CDR3 sequence is CASSQAGAGELFF. CDR3 coding DNA: TGCGCCAGCAGCCAAGCGGGGGCCGGGGAGCTGTTTTTT.